This T cell receptor beta chain was recorded in a study of blood T cells in healthy people across ages. Next came a second PCR, run for about 7 to 11 cycles, which used a sample-barcoded 5' primer along with a J-beta primer mix. TCRdb analysed the 5' RACE reads with MiXCR anew, one entry per CDR3 protein. The profile shows about 760,000 distinct CDR3 sequences, about 56% of them singletons. The CDR3 covers 16 residues. Trimming stripped 0 bases from V and 4 bases from J, with 10 bases between. From germline, CDR1 is LGHNA and CDR2 YNFKEQ. This clonotype was seen a handful of times. Peripheral blood was drawn, ten milliliters per donor.

The sequence came from a man aged 35 to 55 in good health. The V gene is TRBV4-2, the J gene TRBJ2-6; D remains ambiguous. Sequencing was done on a sample of blood. CDR3 sequence (DNA): TGTGCCAGCAGCCAAGAACCAACAGCAGGGGCCAACGTCCTGACTTTC. It translates to CASSQEPTAGANVLTF.